This T cell receptor beta chain was documented in a study of blood T cell repertoires in COVID-19. About the research overall: Acute and convalescent COVID-19 samples came from the United States, Italy and Spain. PBMCs, B-cell-depleted T cells, or T cells provided the cDNA or gDNA that made up the material.

Those enrolled, adults aged roughly 18 to 100 years, came from about two dozen US areas. Donors in Cohort 3 counted as recovered after two negative PCRs, clearance, or symptom resolution. This clone is a singleton in its sample. V lost 2 bases and J lost 4, with 10 bases in between. The CDR3 length is 13 residues. Looked up from germline, CDR1 is SGHTS and CDR2 is YDEGEE. Data came from immunoSEQ multiplex PCR; TCRdb stores just in-frame clones and leaves some out. Counted here are more than 250,000 clones, nearly 90% occurring once; the ten biggest clones make up approximately 5%. This TCR was sampled from a woman in her 30s who had recovered from COVID-19. J is TRBJ2-7 and V is TRBV5-8; possible D gene TRBD1, 6 bases. Sequenced sample: PBMCs or T cells enriched from blood (not recorded which). CDR3 sequence reads: CASSLQGGYEQYF. In nucleotides, the CDR3 is TGTGCCAGCAGCTTACAGGGCGGATACGAGCAGTACTTC.